Listed below are T cell receptor beta chains from one sample, sequenced in a study of identifying expanded T cells in peripheral blood. The assay was immunoSEQ multiplex PCR, and TCRdb's table has in-frame clones only and misses some. The profile covers some 100,000 clones, with around nine tenths appearing a single time and 5.5% taken by the ten largest. Source material: blood. The receptor source for this set is a person between 18 and 70 years old in good health. CDR3s include the opening cysteine and the closing phenylalanine or tryptophan. The order of the fields is CDR3 DNA, CDR3 protein, D gene, J gene, V gene. A D gene is named only where the DNA matches it firmly.

DNA: TGTGCCATGACGGAAAACACTGAAGCTTTCTTT
CDR3: CAMTENTEAFF
D: -
J: TRBJ1-1
V: TRBV2

DNA: TGTGCCAGCAGTTACAGACAGGGTAGCTATGGCTACACCTTC
CDR3: CASSYRQGSYGYTF
D: TRBD1
J: TRBJ1-2
V: TRBV6-5

DNA: TGTGCCACCAGCAGAGCTAGAGGCTCTGGAAACACCATATATTTT
CDR3: CATSRARGSGNTIYF
D: -
J: TRBJ1-3
V: TRBV15

DNA: TGTGCCAGCAGAAACCTAGGGGGAGGCAATCAGCCCCAGCATTTT
CDR3: CASRNLGGGNQPQHF
D: -
J: TRBJ1-5
V: TRBV6-5

DNA: TGTGCCAGCTCACCAGTTGGGGCGGTAGATACGCAGTATTTT
CDR3: CASSPVGAVDTQYF
D: -
J: TRBJ2-3
V: TRBV18

DNA: TGTGCCAGCAGAACCCGGGACAGCGAGAACACCGGGGAGCTGTTTTTT
CDR3: CASRTRDSENTGELFF
D: TRBD1
J: TRBJ2-2
V: TRBV7-6

DNA: TGTGCCAGCGGGGGGGCAGCGAACGAGCAGTACTTC
CDR3: CASGGAANEQYF
D: -
J: TRBJ2-7
V: TRBV27

DNA: TGTGCCAGCAGCGTAGCCCTCCCCAGGAGCGGGGGAGGCGGGGAGCTGTTTTTT
CDR3: CASSVALPRSGGGGELFF
D: TRBD2
J: TRBJ2-2
V: TRBV9

DNA: TGTGCCAGCAGCTTAGTCGGATCCTACAATGAGCAGTTCTTC
CDR3: CASSLVGSYNEQFF
D: -
J: TRBJ2-1
V: TRBV11-2

DNA: TGTGCCTGGAGTGCCGGGGAGACCCAGTACTTC
CDR3: CAWSAGETQYF
D: -
J: TRBJ2-5
V: TRBV30

DNA: TGTGCCAGCAGCCAAGAAGGGCAGGTTAGCTCTGGAAACACCATATATTTT
CDR3: CASSQEGQVSSGNTIYF
D: -
J: TRBJ1-3
V: TRBV4-2